Included here is one T cell receptor (beta chain) sequence, with context. As yet, its antigen is unknown. This CDR3 region has 12 residues. CDR1 is SEHNR, CDR2 FQNEAQ, per germline (reference sequence). Trimming stripped 8 bases from V and 9 bases from J, with 14 bases between. Here immunoSEQ multiplex PCR was the method, and the copy in TCRdb shows in-frame clones only, minus some. The sample has about 120,000 clones, 90% seen once. These data belong to a study of T cell responses to AZD1222 COVID-19 vaccine. Study-wide findings and caveats: Targeting of unmutated variant regions was reportedly seen in nearly half of spike-specific TCRs. Regions 160-218 and 743-854 dominated among vaccine-associated CD4 TCRs spanning spike. Donors, mostly white British, included more females; clonal diversity was possibly underestimated. A rise in Spike-specific TCR breadth and depth followed two AZD1222 doses.

The rearrangement joins TRBV7-9 to TRBJ2-1; D unclear. The receptor's source is an adult in good health. Sequenced here: peripheral blood, sampled on day 0 of MenACWY control vaccination. The CDR3 region is CASRTEHGEQFF. CDR3 nucleotides: TGTGCCAGCCGGACGGAGCACGGTGAGCAGTTCTTC.